This T cell receptor beta chain was found in a study of shared clonotypes between healthy human individuals. The CDR3 spans 14 residues. V gave up 7 bases and J gave up 0 bases, with 13 bases separating them. Germline CDR1 and CDR2: SGDLS and YYNGEE. CD8 cells regarded as naive lacked CD45RO, were positively chosen for CCR7, and omitted terminally differentiated effector memory CD45RA+ cells. Clones were read by immunoSEQ multiplex PCR, and TCRdb kept only the in-frame ones, dropping some. Of nearly 2 million clones listed, less than 95% are singletons. This TCR came from a man in his late teens or twenties in good health. Material: naive CD8+ T cells sorted from blood. The rearrangement joins TRBV9 to TRBJ1-2, with D uncertain. This CDR3 reads CASYGGGSNYGYTF. The CDR3 coding sequence is TGTGCCAGCTACGGTGGAGGCTCTAACTATGGCTACACCTTC. Supplemented by reference TRBV9 and TRBJ1-2, the full variable domain reads DSGVTQTPKHLITATGQRVTLRCSPRSGDLSVYWYQQSLDQGLQFLIQYYNGEERAKGNILERFSAQQFPDLHSELNLSSLELGDSALYFCASYGGGSNYGYTFGSGTRLTVV.